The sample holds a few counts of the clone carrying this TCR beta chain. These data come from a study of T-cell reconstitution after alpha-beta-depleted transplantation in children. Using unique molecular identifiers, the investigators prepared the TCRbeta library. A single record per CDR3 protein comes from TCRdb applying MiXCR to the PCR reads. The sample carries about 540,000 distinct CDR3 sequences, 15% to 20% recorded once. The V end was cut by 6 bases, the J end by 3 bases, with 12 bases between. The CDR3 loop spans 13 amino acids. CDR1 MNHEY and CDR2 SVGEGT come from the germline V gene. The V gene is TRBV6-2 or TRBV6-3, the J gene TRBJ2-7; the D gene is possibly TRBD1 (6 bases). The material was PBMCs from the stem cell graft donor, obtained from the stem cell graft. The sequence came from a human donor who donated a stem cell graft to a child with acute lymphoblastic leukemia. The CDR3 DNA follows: TGTGCCAGCAGCCCTGACAGGATCTACGAGCAGTACTTC. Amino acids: CASSPDRIYEQYF.